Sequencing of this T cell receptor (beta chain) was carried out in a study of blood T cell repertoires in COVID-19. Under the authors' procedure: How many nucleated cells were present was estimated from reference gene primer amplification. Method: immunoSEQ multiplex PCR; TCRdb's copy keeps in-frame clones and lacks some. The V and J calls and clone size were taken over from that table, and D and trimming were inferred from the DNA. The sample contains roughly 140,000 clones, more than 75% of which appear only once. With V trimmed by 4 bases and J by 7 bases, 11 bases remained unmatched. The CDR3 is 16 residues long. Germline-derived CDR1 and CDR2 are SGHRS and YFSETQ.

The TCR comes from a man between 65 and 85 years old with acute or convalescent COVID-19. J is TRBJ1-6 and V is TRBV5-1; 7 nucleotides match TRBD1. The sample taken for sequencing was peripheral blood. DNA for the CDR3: TGCGCCAGCAGCCTGACGGCGACAGGGATGAATTCACCCCTCCACTTT. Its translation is CASSLTATGMNSPLHF.